One and the same sample provided the 7 T cell receptor beta chains below, sequenced in a study of cytomegalovirus exposure and HLA in healthy donors. PCR employed 60 Vbeta and 13 Jbeta primers. Method: immunoSEQ multiplex PCR; TCRdb's copy keeps in-frame clones and lacks some. The sample holds 200,000 to 250,000 clones; around 80% are singletons and the top ten take about 0.58%. Sequencing used PBMCs. The receptor source for this set is a woman aged 40 to 49 in good health and CMV-seronegative.

The chain has TRBV2 and TRBJ2-2, with a possible D match to TRBD1 (7 bases). Germline V CDR1 and CDR2: SNHLY, FYNNEI. The CDR3 has 14 amino acids. Trimming removed 0 bases from V and 6 bases from J, with 8 bases in between. The CDR3 sequence: CASSEARGAGELFF. CDR3 coding DNA: TGTGCCAGCAGTGAAGCCAGGGGGGCCGGGGAGCTGTTTTTT.

The chain uses TRBV5-1 and TRBJ2-7; TRBD2 matches at 12 bases. The length of the CDR3 is 12 residues. CDR1 is SGHRS, CDR2 YFSETQ, per germline. Trimming at V came to 4 bases and at J to 12 bases, leaving 5 bases not matched to a gene. In nucleotides, the CDR3 is TGCGCCAGCAGCCGACTAGCGGGGGAACTGTACTTC. It encodes CASSRLAGELYF.

V gene TRBV6-1 combines with J gene TRBJ1-2; no reliable D call. Germline assignment: CDR1 MNHNS and CDR2 SASEGT. The CDR3 runs 13 residues. V lost 10 bases, J lost 3 bases, and 15 bases lay in between. CDR3 protein: CATTMGRDYGYTF. CDR3 in DNA: TGTGCCACCACGATGGGGAGAGACTATGGCTACACCTTC.

This clone was detected only once. V and J are TRBV2 and TRBJ1-6; TRBD1 aligns across 10 bases. Per germline, CDR1 SNHLY and CDR2 FYNNEI. The CDR3 totals 14 residues. J lost 8 bases, V lost 4 bases, and 2 bases had no gene match. The CDR3 nucleotides read TGTGCCAGCAGTGTAGGGACAGGGGATTCACCCCTCCACTTT. Its protein product is CASSVGTGDSPLHF.

This clone was observed once. The gene calls are TRBV9 and TRBJ2-5, with TRBD2 matching 11 bases. The germline gives CDR1 SGDLS, CDR2 YYNGEE. V shed 5 bases and J 3 bases; nucleotides not matched to a gene: 3. The CDR3 covers 14 residues. CDR3 sequence reads: CASRKGLAEETQYF. The CDR3 DNA sequence: TGTGCCAGCAGGAAGGGACTAGCGGAAGAGACCCAGTACTTC. The full variable domain, with the rest looked up from reference TRBV9 and TRBJ2-5, is DSGVTQTPKHLITATGQRVTLRCSPRSGDLSVYWYQQSLDQGLQFLIQYYNGEERAKGNILERFSAQQFPDLHSELNLSSLELGDSALYFCASRKGLAEETQYFGPGTRLLVL.

DNA for the CDR3: TGTGCCAGTAGTATAGGTGGCGGTTCAGATCAGCCCCAGCATTTT. As protein: CASSIGGGSDQPQHF. The chain uses TRBV19 and TRBJ1-5; no clear D gene. This CDR3 comprises 15 residues. V lost 1 base and J lost 5, with 12 bases in between. Germline loops: CDR1 LNHDA, CDR2 SQIVND (reference sequence).

This chain links TRBV4-3 with TRBJ2-4, with D hard to call. CDR3 length equals 15 residues. Trimming stripped 1 base from V and 0 bases from J, with 7 bases between. CDR1 and CDR2 (germline): LGHNA, YSLEER. The CDR3: CASSQGFLAKNIQYF. CDR3 coding DNA: TGCGCCAGCAGCCAAGGTTTTCTAGCCAAAAACATTCAGTACTTC.